This note documents a single T cell receptor beta chain sequence. Its antigen is unidentified. The repertoire was sequenced with immunoSEQ multiplex PCR; TCRdb's copy has only in-frame clones and lacks some. The data contain roughly 120,000 clones, 89% of them singletons. This entry belongs to a study of OX40 agonist ivuxolimab in advanced cancers. Germline V gene sequence: CDR1 SGHTA, CDR2 FQGNSA. The V gene end was trimmed by 5 bases and the J gene end by 4 bases; junction bases not matched to a gene: 7. The CDR3 totals 16 residues. Findings and caveats of the study: Some of the nonresponding patients also showed low levels of normalized T-cell clonal expansion.

This chain connects TRBV7-2 to TRBJ2-5; TRBD2 aligns across 13 bases. The sequence was collected from an adult with an advanced solid tumor such as melanoma, head and neck, liver or kidney cancer. Material: CD4+ or CD8+ T cells sorted from blood, obtained in a trial of the OX40 agonist ivuxolimab. The CDR3 DNA is TGTGCCAGCAGCCCGTCTACTAGCGGGGGGGGAGAGACCCAGTACTTC. Translating it yields CASSPSTSGGGETQYF.